This TCR beta chain was profiled in a study of cytotoxic CD8 clonotypes in ibrutinib-treated CLL. At the level of the study: The patient breakdown showed under 12 relapsed/refractory and under 16 treatment-naive cases, with about 18 IGHV unmutated. Response samples followed a median about 11 months of treatment, range 6 to 36.

The study, taken as a whole, reports: Clonality showed a rise at ibrutinib response that reversed toward baseline at progression.

Regarding this clone: Its target is unknown.

Only in-frame clones appear in the TCRdb table, and some are missing; sequencing was by immunoSEQ multiplex PCR. The profile shows 250,000 to 350,000 clones, less than 85% of them singletons. The TCR originated in a human donor with chronic lymphocytic leukemia. Sequenced here: PBMCs, sampled at disease progression, from a patient treated with ibrutinib.

The CDR3 here is CASSYGGRLGGYTF. The CDR3 DNA follows: TGTGCCAGCAGTTACGGGGGACGGTTGGGAGGCTACACCTTC. J is TRBJ1-2 and V is TRBV27, with D tentatively TRBD1 (5 bases). Germline CDR1 and CDR2: MNHEY and SMNVEV (reference sequence). The CDR3 contains 14 residues. Trimming stripped 4 bases from V and 8 bases from J, with 17 bases between.